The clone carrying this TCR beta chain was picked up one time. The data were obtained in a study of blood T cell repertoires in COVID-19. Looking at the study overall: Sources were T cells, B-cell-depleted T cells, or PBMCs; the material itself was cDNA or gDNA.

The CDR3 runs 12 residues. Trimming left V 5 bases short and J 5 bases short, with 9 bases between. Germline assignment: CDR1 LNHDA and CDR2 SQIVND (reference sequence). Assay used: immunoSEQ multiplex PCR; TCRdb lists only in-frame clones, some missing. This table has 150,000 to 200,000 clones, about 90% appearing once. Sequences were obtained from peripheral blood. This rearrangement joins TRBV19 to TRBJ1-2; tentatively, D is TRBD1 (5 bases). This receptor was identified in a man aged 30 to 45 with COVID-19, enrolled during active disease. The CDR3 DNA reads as TGTGCCAGTAGTGCCTCAGGGTATGGCTACACCTTC. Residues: CASSASGYGYTF.